The rows below give T cell receptor beta chains drawn from one sample of a study of T-cell memory formation after mild COVID-19. Using its own MiXCR run on the 5' RACE reads, TCRdb lists one record per CDR3 protein. The repertoire holds around 510,000 distinct CDR3 sequences, with about 20% as singletons. The specimen was PBMCs or a T cell subset sorted from them (not recorded which). The receptors derive from an adult woman who had mild COVID-19 (a few samples of this study predate the infection). Cell type and time point are not known. The CDR3 runs from the conserved cysteine through the conserved F or W. Fields, in order: clone size, V gene, J gene, D gene, CDR3 DNA, CDR3 protein. The D gene is left open where the match is weak. The listing skips clone size in some rows; elsewhere it reads once, few, many or a size class.

-	TRBV6-5	TRBJ2-7	TRBD2	TGTGCCAGCAGCCCTAGCGGGAGGGCTTCCTACGAGCAGTACTTC	CASSPSGRASYEQYF
-	TRBV3-1	TRBJ2-7	TRBD2	TGTGCCAGCAGCCAGCGGGAGAGCTACGAGCAGTACTTC	CASSQRESYEQYF
-	TRBV5-5	TRBJ2-4	-	TGTGCCAGCAGCTTGTTGAGTACCGGAAACATTCAGTACTTC	CASSLLSTGNIQYF
-	TRBV4-1	TRBJ1-3	-	TGCGCCAGCAGCCTCGAGATACAGGGATCTGGAAACACCATATATTTT	CASSLEIQGSGNTIYF
once	TRBV29-1	TRBJ1-1	-	TGCAGCGTCGCCCGGGTACTGAACACTGAAGCTTTCTTT	CSVARVLNTEAFF
many	TRBV7-9	TRBJ2-1	-	TGTGCCAGCAGCCCCGAATGGAGGAGCTCCTACAATGAGCAGTTCTTC	CASSPEWRSSYNEQFF
-	TRBV9	TRBJ2-5	-	TGTGCCAGCAGCGCGTTTAAAGACAATCAAGAGACCCAGTACTTC	CASSAFKDNQETQYF
-	TRBV5-1	TRBJ2-3	-	TGCGCCAGCAGCTCAAGGAACACAGATACGCAGTATTTT	CASSSRNTDTQYF
-	TRBV2	TRBJ2-1	-	TGTGCCAGCGGGACGGGGCGGGTCACATACAATGAGCAGTTCTTC	CASGTGRVTYNEQFF
-	TRBV10-3	TRBJ2-2	-	TGTGCCATCAGTGATTGGACAGTCAACACCGGGGAGCTGTTTTTT	CAISDWTVNTGELFF
-	TRBV2	TRBJ2-1	TRBD2	TGTGCCAGCATCCTAGGGCTAGCGGGCTACAATGAGCAGTTCTTC	CASILGLAGYNEQFF
-	TRBV4-2	TRBJ2-6	-	TGTGCCAGCAGCCAGCCCGATGTGGGATTAGCGAGAGGTGGGGCCAACGTCCTGACTTTC	CASSQPDVGLARGGANVLTF
-	TRBV4-1	TRBJ2-1	TRBD2	TGCGCCAGCAGCCAGGCTACTAGCGGGGGGGCCAAGGGGCAGTTCTTC	CASSQATSGGAKGQFF
-	TRBV5-4	TRBJ1-2	-	TGTGCCAGCAGCTCGCGGGGACCGGAAGGCTACACCTTC	CASSSRGPEGYTF
few	TRBV4-3	TRBJ1-2	-	TGCGCCAGCAGCCAAGATCGAAGGGGCTACACCTTC	CASSQDRRGYTF
-	TRBV13	TRBJ1-1	-	TGTGCCAGCACCCGGCTTGGTGGGAACACTGAAGCTTTCTTT	CASTRLGGNTEAFF
few	TRBV24-1	TRBJ2-3	TRBD2	TGTGCCACCAGTGATTCGAGGACTAGCGGATCCGGGGATACGCAGTATTTT	CATSDSRTSGSGDTQYF
-	TRBV27	TRBJ1-2	-	TGTGCGAGCGGGCTTTCGTATGGCTACACCTTC	CASGLSYGYTF
-	TRBV12-3/TRBV12-4	TRBJ2-3	TRBD2	TGTGCCAGCAGACTAGACGGGGGGAGAGATACGCAGTATTTT	CASRLDGGRDTQYF
few	TRBV12-3/TRBV12-4	TRBJ1-1	-	TGTGCCAGCATCGAACGGGAGAACACTGAAGCTTTCTTT	CASIERENTEAFF
once	TRBV9	TRBJ2-5	TRBD2	TGTGCCAGCAGCGCGCCGGGACTAGCGGGGGGGCAAGAGACCCAGTACTTC	CASSAPGLAGGQETQYF
-	TRBV5-1	TRBJ1-2	-	TGCGCCAGCAGCTTCCAGGGAGGAGAGAACTATGGCTACACCTTC	CASSFQGGENYGYTF
-	TRBV19	TRBJ2-5	-	TGTGCCAGTAGTATAGAAGGATGGGGTTACGAGACCCAGTACTTC	CASSIEGWGYETQYF
-	TRBV6-5	TRBJ2-2	-	TGTGCCAGCAGTCCGCTTTTGGACAGTGTTGCCGGGGAGCTGTTTTTT	CASSPLLDSVAGELFF
-	TRBV27	TRBJ2-3	TRBD2	TGTGCCAGCAGTGGTTCAAGCGGGAGGGTGACAGATACGCAGTATTTT	CASSGSSGRVTDTQYF
-	TRBV12-3/TRBV12-4	TRBJ2-7	-	TGTGCCAGCAACCAACCGGGCAGGACCGAAGCTTACGAGCAGTACTTC	CASNQPGRTEAYEQYF
few	TRBV20-1	TRBJ2-5	-	TGCAGTGCTAGAGATCGAGAAACGGCCAATTGGGAGACCCAGTACTTC	CSARDRETANWETQYF
few	TRBV12-3/TRBV12-4	TRBJ2-7	TRBD1	TGTGCCAGCAGTTCGGGACAGGTCTCCTACGAGCAGTACTTC	CASSSGQVSYEQYF
-	TRBV20-1	TRBJ1-2	TRBD1	TGCAGTGCGATGAAAAAGGGGGCGGGGTATGGCTACACCTTC	CSAMKKGAGYGYTF
-	TRBV7-2	TRBJ2-5	-	TGTGCCAGCAGCTTACGGCTCCCCCTGGGGCTAGTAGGGGAGACCCAGTACTTC	CASSLRLPLGLVGETQYF
-	TRBV7-9	TRBJ1-2	-	TGTGCCAGCAGCCCGTACCCCTCGGATGGCTACACCTTC	CASSPYPSDGYTF
few	TRBV5-6	TRBJ2-3	-	TGTGCCAGCAGCGACCCCCGGGGCGGCACAGATACGCAGTATTTT	CASSDPRGGTDTQYF
few	TRBV6-1	TRBJ2-1	-	TGTGCCAGCAGTGGAACAGTGCTCCAGGAGCAGTTCTTC	CASSGTVLQEQFF
-	TRBV6-5	TRBJ1-4	-	TGTGCCAGCAGTTTCGGGCAGGGCCATGAAAAACTGTTTTTT	CASSFGQGHEKLFF
few	TRBV5-1	TRBJ2-7	-	TGCGCCAGCAGCTCTGGGATAGACTACGAGCAGTACTTC	CASSSGIDYEQYF
few	TRBV7-6	TRBJ1-1	-	TGTGCCAGCAGCCCTGGGAGCCTGAACACTGAAGCTTTCTTT	CASSPGSLNTEAFF
few	TRBV5-1	TRBJ2-4	-	TGCGCCAGCAGCTCCGCCGCAGGTGCGAACATTCAGTACTTC	CASSSAAGANIQYF
few	TRBV29-1	TRBJ1-2	TRBD1	TGCAGCGTTGATAAGGGGACAGGAGACTATGGCTACACCTTC	CSVDKGTGDYGYTF
few	TRBV12-3/TRBV12-4	TRBJ2-1	TRBD2	TGTGCCAGCAGTTCCCCGGGACTAGCTCTGAATGAGCAGTTCTTC	CASSSPGLALNEQFF
-	TRBV14	TRBJ2-7	-	TGTGCCAGCAGCCAAGAGGTTCTGGAGCAGTACTTC	CASSQEVLEQYF
-	TRBV5-1	TRBJ2-1	TRBD2	TGCGCCAGCAGCCGGTCTGTAGGGCGGGGGGAGCAGTTCTTC	CASSRSVGRGEQFF
-	TRBV7-9	TRBJ1-2	-	TGTGCCAGCAGCTTAGGGATTACCCGATCCACCTATGGCTACACCTTC	CASSLGITRSTYGYTF
few	TRBV28	TRBJ2-1	-	TGTGCCAGCAGTTTAACTAGCTTGGCCTACAATGAGCAGTTCTTC	CASSLTSLAYNEQFF
-	TRBV24-1	TRBJ2-1	TRBD2	TGTGCCACCAGTGAGTTCGCTAGCGGGATAAGCTCCTACAATGAGCAGTTCTTC	CATSEFASGISSYNEQFF
few	TRBV10-3	TRBJ2-1	TRBD2	TGTGCCATCAGTGAGCCTTACGGGGGGATTTACAATGAGCAGTTCTTC	CAISEPYGGIYNEQFF
-	TRBV5-6	TRBJ2-7	TRBD1	TGTGCCAGCAGCATAAACACAGGGGCATCGTACGAGCAGTACTTC	CASSINTGASYEQYF
-	TRBV9	TRBJ2-1	TRBD2	TGTGCCAGCAGCGGATCTAGCGGGAGGGCCTACAATGAGCAGTTCTTC	CASSGSSGRAYNEQFF
-	TRBV6-5	TRBJ1-5	-	TGTGCCAGCAGCACCGACACCACCCGACCCCAGCATTTT	CASSTDTTRPQHF
few	TRBV7-2	TRBJ1-5	-	TGTGCCAGCGCGTCGGAGGGGTCGAGCAATCAGCCCCAGCATTTT	CASASEGSSNQPQHF
few	TRBV5-1	TRBJ2-5	TRBD1	TGCGCCAGCAGCTTGGGCAGGGGGACCGTACAAGAGACCCAGTACTTC	CASSLGRGTVQETQYF
-	TRBV5-6	TRBJ2-1	-	TGTGCCAGCAGCTGGGACGGAGCCCTTTCCTACAATGAGCAGTTCTTC	CASSWDGALSYNEQFF
-	TRBV5-6	TRBJ1-1	-	TGTGCCAGCAGCTTGTTCGGGCAGTCTGAAGCTTTCTTT	CASSLFGQSEAFF
few	TRBV6-5	TRBJ1-2	-	TGTGCCAGCAGTCCTCGCGGCAGCCTTTATGGCTACACCTTC	CASSPRGSLYGYTF
-	TRBV6-2/TRBV6-3	TRBJ1-2	-	TGTGCCAGCAGCCGTCTAATTCAGGTTCGAGGCAGCTATGGCTACACCTTC	CASSRLIQVRGSYGYTF
-	TRBV20-1	TRBJ2-4	TRBD2	TGCAGTGCTAGCGTAGCGGGGAGCCGTTGGGGCAAAAACATTCAGTACTTC	CSASVAGSRWGKNIQYF
-	TRBV14	TRBJ2-3	-	TGTGCCAGCAGCCCGGGACGGATAAGCACAGATACGCAGTATTTT	CASSPGRISTDTQYF
few	TRBV5-1	TRBJ2-6	-	TGCGCCAGCAGCTTTGGAGTATCCAGCTCTGGGGCCAACGTCCTGACTTTC	CASSFGVSSSGANVLTF
many	TRBV7-2	TRBJ1-2	TRBD1	TGTGCCAGCAGCTTGAAGACAGGGCCCTATGGCTACACCTTC	CASSLKTGPYGYTF
-	TRBV7-9	TRBJ2-7	-	TGTGCCAGCAGCTCAAGGACGGGGTCCGAGCAGTACTTC	CASSSRTGSEQYF
few	TRBV20-1	TRBJ1-1	-	TGCAGTGCTAGAGATAGGACTGGGAACACTGAAGCTTTCTTT	CSARDRTGNTEAFF